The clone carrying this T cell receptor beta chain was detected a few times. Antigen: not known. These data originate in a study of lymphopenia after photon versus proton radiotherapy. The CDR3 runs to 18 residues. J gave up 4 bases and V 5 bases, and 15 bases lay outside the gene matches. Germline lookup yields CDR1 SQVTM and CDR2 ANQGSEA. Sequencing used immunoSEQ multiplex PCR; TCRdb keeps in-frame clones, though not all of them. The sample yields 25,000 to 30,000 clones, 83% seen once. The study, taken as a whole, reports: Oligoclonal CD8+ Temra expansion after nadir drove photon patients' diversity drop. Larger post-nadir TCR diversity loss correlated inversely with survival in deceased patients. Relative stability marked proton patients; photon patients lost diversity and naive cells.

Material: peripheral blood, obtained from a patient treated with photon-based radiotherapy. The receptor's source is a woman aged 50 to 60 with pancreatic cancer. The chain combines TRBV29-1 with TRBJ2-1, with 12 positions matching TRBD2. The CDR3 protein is CSVLGLAGPNNLYNEQFF. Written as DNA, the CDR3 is TGCAGCGTTTTGGGACTAGCGGGCCCAAATAATTTATACAATGAGCAGTTCTTC.